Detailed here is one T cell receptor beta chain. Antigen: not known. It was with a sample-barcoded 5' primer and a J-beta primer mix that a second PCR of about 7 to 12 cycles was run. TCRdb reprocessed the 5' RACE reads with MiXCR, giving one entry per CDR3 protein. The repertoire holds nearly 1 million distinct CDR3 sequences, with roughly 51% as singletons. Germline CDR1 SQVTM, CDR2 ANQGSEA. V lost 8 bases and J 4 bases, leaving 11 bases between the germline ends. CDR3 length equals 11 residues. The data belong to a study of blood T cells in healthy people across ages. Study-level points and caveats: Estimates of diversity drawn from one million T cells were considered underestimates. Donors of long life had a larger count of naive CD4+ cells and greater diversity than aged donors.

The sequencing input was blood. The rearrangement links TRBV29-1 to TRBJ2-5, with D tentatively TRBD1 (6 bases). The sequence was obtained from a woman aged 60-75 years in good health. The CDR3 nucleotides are TGCAGCATTGTCAGGGGAGAGACCCAGTACTTC. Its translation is CSIVRGETQYF.